What follows is one T cell receptor beta chain and its context. This specimen comes from a study of blood T cell repertoires in COVID-19. Looking at the study overall: Samples came from the United States, Italy and Spain, spanning acute and convalescent COVID-19. T cells, B-cell-depleted T cells, or PBMCs provided the cDNA or gDNA that served as material.

Original analysis: For nucleated cells, counts were estimated from reference gene primer amplification. The repertoire was sequenced with immunoSEQ multiplex PCR; TCRdb's copy has only in-frame clones and lacks some. D and trimming come from the DNA, and the V and J calls and clone size come from that table. The profile covers some 500,000 clones, with about 89% appearing a single time and 7.5% to 9% taken by the ten largest. Seattle patient enrollment occurred during active infection, with longitudinal follow-up thereafter. Sequenced material: peripheral blood. The sequence came from a woman between 45 and 65 years old with COVID-19, enrolled during active disease.

The chain's CDR3 is CASSPPGLAADTQYF. DNA for the CDR3: TGTGCCAGTAGTCCCCCCGGACTAGCAGCAGATACGCAGTATTTT. This chain links TRBV19 with TRBJ2-3; 8 bases agree with TRBD2. V gave up 5 bases and J gave up 4 bases; unmatched junction bases: 8. Germline V gene lookup returns CDR1 LNHDA and CDR2 SQIVND (reference sequence). CDR3 length: 15 residues.